One and the same sample provided the 29 T cell receptor beta chains below, sequenced in a study of vaccination and CD4 T cells after COVID-19. The assay that was used to sequence DNA from cultured CD4+ T cells was the Oncomine TCR Beta short-read assay. TCRdb itself ran the PCR reads through MiXCR, one entry per CDR3 protein. The sample lists 20,000 to 25,000 distinct CDR3 sequences, about 45% occurring once. No antigen is known for these receptors. Noted treatment: approximately nine-day PBMC culture with coronavirus spike peptide pools or control peptides (ViraFEST assay). Sequencing was done on a sample of CD4+ T cells from blood, cultured in vitro. All receptors come from a human donor who had recovered from COVID-19.

The gene calls are TRBV20-1 and TRBJ2-7; 10 nucleotides line up with TRBD1. The CDR3 sequence is 12 residues long. Germline assignment: CDR1 DFQATT and CDR2 SNEGSKA (reference sequence). Germline trimming cut 6 bases from V and 5 bases from J; bases unmatched to any gene: 4. In nucleotides, the CDR3 is TGCAGTGCAGGGACAGGGGTTGACGAGCAGTACTTC. Protein sequence: CSAGTGVDEQYF.

The V and J genes are TRBV20-1 and TRBJ2-5; 12 bases align to TRBD2. The CDR3 sequence is 16 residues long. V lost 1 base to trimming and J lost 5 bases; unmatched junction nucleotides: 8. Germline CDR1 reads DFQATT; CDR2 reads SNEGSKA (reference sequence). The CDR3 region is CSARGSSGRVRETQYF. In DNA form, the CDR3 reads TGCAGTGCTAGAGGTTCTAGCGGGAGGGTCCGGGAGACCCAGTACTTC.

The table lists this clonotype with a few counts. V and J are TRBV6-5 and TRBJ1-2; TRBD1 might be the D (5 bases). The germline V and J ends were trimmed by 0 bases and 7 bases, with 9 bases remaining between them. This CDR3 is built from 13 residues. Germline V gene lookup returns CDR1 MNHEY and CDR2 SVGAGI. The chain's CDR3 is CASSYSGGSGYTF. The DNA of the CDR3 is TGTGCCAGCAGTTACTCGGGGGGTAGTGGCTACACCTTC.

This clonotype was counted between two and nine times. CDR3 bases: TGTGCCACCGGGGACAGGGTGTATGGCTACACCTTC. Translation: CATGDRVYGYTF. The genes are TRBV19 and TRBJ1-2; 9 bases are shared with TRBD1. Germline V gene data show CDR1 as LNHDA and CDR2 as SQIVND (reference sequence). This CDR3 region has 12 residues. V shed 10 bases and J 5 bases; nucleotides not matched to a gene: 5.

The chain carries TRBV5-1 and TRBJ2-5; a possible D gene is TRBD1 (6 bases). The ends were cut back, 4 bases at V and 2 bases at J, with 12 bases in the middle. CDR3 length: 14 residues. From germline, CDR1 is SGHRS and CDR2 YFSETQ. This chain's CDR3 is CASSGGHPQETQYF. The CDR3 DNA reads as TGCGCCAGCAGCGGGGGACACCCTCAAGAGACCCAGTACTTC. Full variable domain (outside the CDR3, taken from reference TRBV5-1 and TRBJ2-5): KAGVTQTPRYLIKTRGQQVTLSCSPISGHRSVSWYQQTPGQGLQFLFEYFSETQRNKGNFPGRFSGRQFSNSRSEMNVSTLELGDSALYLCASSGGHPQETQYFGPGTRLLVL.

The V call is TRBV2, the J call TRBJ1-4; tentative D call: TRBD1 (6 bases). The CDR3 is 15 residues long. In germline, CDR1 is SNHLY, CDR2 FYNNEI. Trimming shortened V by 4 bases and J by 3 bases, and 12 bases separated the two germline ends. In DNA form, the CDR3 reads TGTGCCAGCAGTGCACAGGGAACCGCTAATGAAAAACTGTTTTTT. This encodes CASSAQGTANEKLFF.

This clonotype has more than one count but fewer than ten. The chain employs TRBV9 and TRBJ2-1; 8 bases line up with TRBD2. CDR3 length: 16 amino acids. The V gene end was trimmed by 4 bases and the J gene end by 6 bases; junction bases not matched to a gene: 12. Germline V CDR1 and CDR2: SGDLS, YYNGEE. Written as DNA, the CDR3 is TGTGCCAGCAGCCCCCGGGCGGGGGGCAGTCGCAATGAGCAGTTCTTC. Encoded protein: CASSPRAGGSRNEQFF.

This chain links TRBV4-3 with TRBJ1-1; D remains ambiguous. Germline CDR1 is LGHNA and CDR2 is YSLEER. The V end lost 0 bases, the J end lost 1 base, and 6 bases lay between the germline ends. This CDR3 is 14 amino acids long. CDR3 region: CASSQEGWNTEAFF. The DNA for the CDR3 is TGCGCCAGCAGCCAAGAAGGCTGGAACACTGAAGCTTTCTTT.

The J gene is TRBJ1-5, the V gene TRBV28; no reliable D call. The ends were cut back, 10 bases at V and 3 bases at J, with 16 bases in the middle. The germline V gene encodes CDR1 MDHEN and CDR2 SYDVKM. The CDR3 is 14 residues long. CDR3 in DNA: TGTGCCACCGAGGATAGAAAGGACAATCAGCCCCAGCATTTT. This encodes CATEDRKDNQPQHF.

The gene calls are TRBV6-5 and TRBJ1-6; 8 positions agree with TRBD1. The CDR3 is made up of 15 amino acids. The V and J ends lost 4 bases and 10 bases, in that order; junction bases with no gene match: 9. CDR1 and CDR2 from the germline V gene are MNHEY and SVGAGI. The CDR3 protein is CASSSRTGRGSPLHF. The CDR3 DNA sequence: TGTGCCAGCAGTTCCAGGACAGGGAGAGGCTCACCCCTCCACTTT.

The V call is TRBV10-3, the J call TRBJ2-1; TRBD2 matches at 7 bases. Germline assignment: CDR1 ENHRY and CDR2 SYGVKD. V lost 3 bases, J lost 7 bases, and 6 bases stayed unmatched. This CDR3 is 14 amino acids long. The CDR3 sequence: CAISDQGLVNEQFF. For the CDR3, the DNA is TGTGCCATCAGTGACCAAGGACTAGTGAATGAGCAGTTCTTC.

This rearrangement joins TRBV10-1 to TRBJ2-5; no clear D. The CDR3 totals 14 residues. Germline V lookup: CDR1 WNHNN, CDR2 SYGVQD (reference sequence). Trimming took 0 bases from V and 1 from J, leaving 6 bases between them. This CDR3 reads CASSESWAQETQYF. CDR3 nucleotide sequence: TGCGCCAGCAGTGAGTCATGGGCCCAAGAGACCCAGTACTTC.

This clonotype was counted only a few times. J is TRBJ2-2 and V is TRBV6-1; 13 nucleotides match TRBD2. From germline, CDR1 is MNHNS and CDR2 SASEGT. The CDR3 has 18 residues. With 5 bases clipped from V and 2 bases from J, the junction kept 8 bases outside the gene matches. The DNA of the CDR3 is TGTGCCAGCAGTCCCCGCGGACTAGCGGGGGTCAACACCGGGGAGCTGTTTTTT. Translated: CASSPRGLAGVNTGELFF.

The chain combines TRBV20-1 with TRBJ2-2; TRBD2 matches at 9 bases. After removal of 0 bases from V and 3 bases from J, the junction contained 5 bases not matched to a gene. This CDR3 is built from 16 residues. Germline V CDR1 and CDR2: DFQATT, SNEGSKA (reference sequence). The CDR3 DNA reads as TGCAGTGCTAGAGATACCTCTAGCGGGGACACCGGGGAGCTGTTTTTT. Translated: CSARDTSSGDTGELFF.

The chain employs TRBV6-2 or TRBV6-3 and TRBJ2-1; 10 bases are shared with TRBD1. Trimming cost V 6 bases and J 16 bases; bases outside gene matches: 6. The CDR3 runs 11 residues. CDR1 is MNHEY and CDR2 is SVGEGT in the germline V gene. In nucleotides, the CDR3 is TGTGCCAGCAGCCAAGACAGGGGGCGTTTCTTC. Translating gives CASSQDRGRFF.

V usage is TRBV25-1 and J usage is TRBJ2-2; no firm D call. With 1 base removed from V and 6 bases from J, the gap between germline ends came to 3 bases. Germline lookup yields CDR1 MGHDK and CDR2 SYGVNS. There are 12 residues in the CDR3. The chain's CDR3 is CASSELSGELFF. The CDR3, as DNA: TGTGCCAGCAGTGAATTATCCGGGGAGCTGTTTTTT.

This clonotype occurred a few times. The rearrangement links TRBV20-1 to TRBJ1-2, with unresolved D. Between the trimmed V and J ends, which lost 0 bases and 4 bases, there was a span of 15 bases. CDR1 is DFQATT and CDR2 is SNEGSKA in the germline V gene (reference sequence). The CDR3 is made up of 15 amino acids. The CDR3 DNA sequence: TGCAGTGCTAGAGATAAGTATCGCGGGGTCTATGGCTACACCTTC. It codes for CSARDKYRGVYGYTF.

The chain employs TRBV6-2 or TRBV6-3 and TRBJ2-2; unclear D gene. The V gene lost 4 bases and the J gene lost 13 bases, with 13 bases spanning the gap. This CDR3 spans 12 amino acids. Per the germline V gene, CDR1 is MNHEY and CDR2 is SVGEGT. The CDR3 reads CASSSRVWGLFF. Here the CDR3 DNA reads TGTGCCAGCAGTTCGCGAGTGTGGGGGCTGTTTTTT.

There are a few counts of this clonotype. This chain uses TRBV20-1 with TRBJ2-2; 9 bases map to TRBD2. The CDR3 is 17 amino acids. Per the germline V gene, CDR1 is DFQATT and CDR2 is SNEGSKA (reference sequence). J lost 5 bases, V lost 3 bases, and 13 bases had no gene match. The chain's CDR3 is CSASSLLAGRRTGELFF. CDR3 nucleotides: TGCAGTGCTAGTTCATTGCTAGCGGGAAGGAGAACCGGGGAGCTGTTTTTT.

This chain connects TRBV4-3 to TRBJ1-2; D gene uncertain. There are 15 residues in the CDR3. Trimming took off 0 bases at V and 4 bases at J, with 12 bases between the two ends. From germline, CDR1 is LGHNA and CDR2 YSLEER. This CDR3 reads CASSQDRGERYGYTF. CDR3 DNA: TGCGCCAGCAGCCAAGATCGGGGAGAACGCTATGGCTACACCTTC.

The chain combines TRBV2 with TRBJ2-7, with D possibly TRBD2 on 5 matching bases. This CDR3 region has 12 residues. The germline CDR1 and CDR2 sequences are SNHLY and FYNNEI. V lost 4 bases and J lost 7, with 11 bases in between. CDR3 residues: CASSARPGEQYF. The CDR3 region has the DNA TGTGCCAGCAGTGCGAGACCGGGGGAGCAGTACTTC. Looking up the rest from reference TRBV2 and TRBJ2-7 gives the full variable domain: EPEVTQTPSHQVTQMGQEVILRCVPISNHLYFYWYRQILGQKVEFLVSFYNNEISEKSEIFDDQFSVERPDGSNFTLKIRSTKLEDSAMYFCASSARPGEQYFGPGTRLTVT.

CDR3 protein: CASSLTSGPRSQHF. Written as DNA, the CDR3 is TGTGCCAGCAGCCTAACCTCAGGGCCCCGGTCCCAGCATTTT. This chain connects TRBV6-2 or TRBV6-3 to TRBJ1-5; D might be TRBD1 (5 bases). CDR1 is MNHEY, CDR2 SVGEGT, per germline. This CDR3 has 14 residues. Trimming removed 6 bases from V and 11 bases from J, with 20 bases in between.

The chain joins TRBV27 to TRBJ2-1; tentatively, D is TRBD1 or TRBD2 (7 bases each). V was pared by 4 bases and J by 3 bases, with 25 bases between. CDR3 length: 19 residues. From germline, CDR1 is MNHEY and CDR2 SMNVEV (reference sequence). The CDR3 sequence: CASSSPRGGPLGNYNEQFF. The CDR3 DNA sequence: TGTGCCAGCAGTTCTCCCAGGGGGGGCCCCTTGGGAAACTACAATGAGCAGTTCTTC.

The genes are TRBV12-3 or TRBV12-4 and TRBJ2-6; no reliable D call. This CDR3 is 13 amino acids long. V dropped 9 bases and J dropped 3 bases, with 9 bases sitting between them. The CDR3 region is CASRVDGANVLTF. For the CDR3, the DNA is TGTGCCAGTCGGGTGGATGGGGCCAACGTCCTGACTTTC.

J is TRBJ2-7 and V is TRBV6-1, with a possible D match to TRBD2 (7 bases). The CDR3 is made up of 15 amino acids. Between the trimmed V and J ends, which lost 6 bases and 0 bases, there was a span of 15 bases. Germline V gene sequence: CDR1 MNHNS, CDR2 SASEGT. CDR3 DNA: TGTGCCAGCAGAAGGGGGGGCCAATCCTCCTACGAGCAGTACTTC. Protein product: CASRRGGQSSYEQYF.

This chain connects TRBV6-5 to TRBJ1-4; D not resolved. Germline V gives CDR1 MNHEY, CDR2 SVGAGI. The CDR3 runs 13 residues. V lost 4 bases to trimming and J lost 6 bases, with 9 bases between them. The DNA of the CDR3 is TGTGCCAGCAGTTTAAGGGCCTATGAAAAACTGTTTTTT. Protein product: CASSLRAYEKLFF.

The V gene is TRBV15, the J gene TRBJ2-7; 7 nucleotides align to TRBD1. J was trimmed by 1 base and V by 0 bases; bases with no gene match: 3. This CDR3 is built from 15 residues. Germline-derived CDR1 and CDR2 are LNHNV and YYDKDF (reference sequence). The CDR3 protein is CATSRDPGQSYEQYF. The CDR3 DNA reads TGTGCCACCAGCAGAGATCCGGGACAGTCCTACGAGCAGTACTTC.

This clonotype was detected once. The chain combines TRBV28 with TRBJ1-2, with D possibly matching TRBD1 (5 bases). The length of the CDR3 is 15 residues. Looked up from germline, CDR1 is MDHEN and CDR2 is SYDVKM. Trimming pared 10 bases from V and 4 bases from J, leaving 22 bases between. The CDR3 coding sequence is TGTGCCATCCGTTGGACAAGGAGCACGGGCTATGGCTACACCTTC. Translation: CAIRWTRSTGYGYTF.

V gene TRBV27 combines with J gene TRBJ2-7, with D unresolved. V was clipped by 2 bases and J by 4 bases, with 18 bases between them. Germline V gene data show CDR1 as MNHEY and CDR2 as SMNVEV (reference sequence). The CDR3 runs 16 residues. For the CDR3, the DNA is TGTGCCAGCAGTTTAGAGCCCGGACGGAGCAAATACGAGCAGTACTTC. This gives the protein CASSLEPGRSKYEQYF.